This T cell receptor beta chain was recorded in a study of T cell changes during pregnancy in multiple sclerosis. CDR3 size: 17 residues. J was trimmed by 2 bases and V by 2 bases; bases with no gene match: 8. The germline CDR1 and CDR2 sequences are KGHSH and LQKENI. Some clones are missing from TCRdb's copy, which holds only in-frame ones; the method was immunoSEQ multiplex PCR. The sample lists about 92,000 clones, 80% to 95% occurring once. The receptor was derived from a female donor with multiple sclerosis, enrolled in a pregnancy study. The rearrangement uses TRBV18 and TRBJ2-2, with 7 bases that match TRBD2. Source: peripheral blood, taken in the first trimester of pregnancy. DNA for the CDR3: TGTGCCAGCTCACCAGACTCGGGGGGTAGCAACACCGGGGAGCTGTTTTTT. It specifies CASSPDSGGSNTGELFF. The full variable domain, rest sourced from reference TRBV18 and TRBJ2-2, is NAGVMQNPRHLVRRRGQEARLRCSPMKGHSHVYWYRQLPEEGLKFMVYLQKENIIDESGMPKERFSAEFPKEGPSILRIQQVVRGDSAAYFCASSPDSGGSNTGELFFGEGSRLTVL.